This paragraph covers one TCR beta chain sequence. The record originates from a study of blood T cell repertoires in COVID-19. Study background: Sites across the United States, Italy and Spain contributed samples from acute and convalescent COVID-19. Nucleic acid was either cDNA or gDNA, and it came from T cells, B-cell-depleted T cells, or PBMCs.

Sequencing was performed with immunoSEQ multiplex PCR; in TCRdb, only in-frame clones are kept and a portion is missing. Of roughly 130,000 clones in the sample, around nine tenths were seen once. Germline values: CDR1 KGHSH, CDR2 LQKENI. The CDR3 is 16 residues long. Trimming at V came to 3 bases and at J to 1 base, leaving 5 bases not matched to a gene. The sample consisted of peripheral blood. The receptor was derived from a man aged 50-60 years with active COVID-19. V usage is TRBV18 and J usage is TRBJ1-1; TRBD1 matches at 10 bases. The CDR3: CASSPGQGGRNTEAFF. The CDR3 DNA sequence: TGTGCCAGCTCACCCGGACAGGGGGGAAGGAACACTGAAGCTTTCTTT.